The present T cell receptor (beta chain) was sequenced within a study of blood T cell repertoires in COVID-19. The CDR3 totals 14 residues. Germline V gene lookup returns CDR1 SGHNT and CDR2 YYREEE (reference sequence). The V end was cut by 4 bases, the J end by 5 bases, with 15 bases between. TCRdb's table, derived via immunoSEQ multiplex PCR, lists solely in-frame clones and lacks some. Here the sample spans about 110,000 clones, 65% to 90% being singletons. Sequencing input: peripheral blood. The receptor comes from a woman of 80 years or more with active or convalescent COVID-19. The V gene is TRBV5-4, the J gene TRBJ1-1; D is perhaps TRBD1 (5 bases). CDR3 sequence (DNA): TGTGCCAGCAGCCTTGGAAGGGGCTTGACTGAAGCTTTCTTT. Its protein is CASSLGRGLTEAFF.